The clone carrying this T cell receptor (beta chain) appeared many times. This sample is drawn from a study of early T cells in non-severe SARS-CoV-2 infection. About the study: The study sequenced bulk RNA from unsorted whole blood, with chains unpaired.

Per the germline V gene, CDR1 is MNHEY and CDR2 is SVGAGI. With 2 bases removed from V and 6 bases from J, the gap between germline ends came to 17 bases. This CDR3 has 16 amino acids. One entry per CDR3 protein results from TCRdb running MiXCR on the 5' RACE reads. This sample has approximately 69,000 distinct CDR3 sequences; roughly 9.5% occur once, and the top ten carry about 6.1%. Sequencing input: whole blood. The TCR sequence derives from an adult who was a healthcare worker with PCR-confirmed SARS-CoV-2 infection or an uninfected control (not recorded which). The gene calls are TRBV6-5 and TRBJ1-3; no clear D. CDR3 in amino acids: CASSYEVSESENTIYF. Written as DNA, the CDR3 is TGTGCCAGCAGTTACGAGGTTTCGGAGTCCGAAAACACCATATATTTT.